These T cell receptor beta chains were read from a single sample in a study of T cell repertoires in cytomegalovirus infection. TCRdb ran MiXCR on the reads and lists one entry per CDR3 protein. The data hold fewer than 350,000 distinct CDR3 sequences, with about 29% observed a single time. The antigens for these receptors are not known. Sequencing was performed on cultured PBMCs, taken from culture after CMV antigen stimulation. These receptors were obtained from a human donor in good health (CMV status not recorded). Some clones in this sample may be carry-over from other donors' samples. CDR3s leave out the opening cysteine and the closing phenylalanine or tryptophan. A D gene is named only where the DNA matches it firmly.

j_call,v_call,d_call,cdr3_aa
TRBJ2-7,TRBV28,NA,ASTLDSSYEQY
TRBJ2-1,TRBV7-3,TRBD2,ASSLTAGLAGGGDYNEQF
TRBJ2-7,TRBV20-1,NA,SAPLRGSPYEQY
TRBJ2-5,TRBV25-1,TRBD1,ASGGQGAAETQY
TRBJ2-2,TRBV5-4,NA,ASSSPRGQNTGELF
TRBJ2-7,TRBV10-3,NA,AISESRSGYEQY
TRBJ2-7,TRBV7-2,TRBD2,ASSLSAGSYEQY
TRBJ1-2,TRBV12-3/TRBV12-4,NA,ASSPPGEGPYFGYT
TRBJ1-1,TRBV7-8,NA,ASSFLGRGNTEAF
TRBJ2-1,TRBV7-8,NA,ASRGTLGNEQF
TRBJ1-5,TRBV6-8,NA,ASSYSSREGQPQH
TRBJ2-7,TRBV12-3/TRBV12-4,NA,ANSFRSGQSSYEQY
TRBJ1-1,TRBV18,TRBD1,ASSTGTGGGREAF
TRBJ2-3,TRBV7-2,NA,ASSLALRGDTQY
TRBJ2-7,TRBV10-3,TRBD1,AISESPGQGDYEQY
TRBJ2-1,TRBV5-4,NA,ASSLYRFSSYNEQF
TRBJ2-1,TRBV10-3,TRBD2,AIRLGLAGGIYNEQF
TRBJ2-1,TRBV7-6,NA,ASSGEDYNEQF
TRBJ1-2,TRBV5-1,NA,ASSLGQRQSYGYT
TRBJ1-4,TRBV19,TRBD1,ASNNRDRDEKLF
TRBJ1-1,TRBV11-2,NA,ASSRTAQNTEAF
TRBJ2-4,TRBV4-1,TRBD1,ASSQPGTGRNIQY
TRBJ1-6,TRBV6-8,NA,ASSLLVSGSPLH
TRBJ1-5,TRBV11-2,NA,ASSLDPEQPQH
TRBJ1-2,TRBV7-9,TRBD1,ASSFVGDSYGYT
TRBJ2-3,TRBV28,TRBD2,ASSLLAGADTQY
TRBJ2-7,TRBV7-9,TRBD1,ASSAAGQGLHEQY
TRBJ1-2,TRBV7-2,NA,AGSFGGNYGYT
TRBJ2-2,TRBV4-1,TRBD1,ASSHPESGQGSTGELF
TRBJ2-3,TRBV7-2,TRBD2,ASSSPRGTSGATQY
TRBJ2-7,TRBV5-1,TRBD2,ASSLRSSGGDEQY
TRBJ1-1,TRBV9,NA,ASSVGQSNTEAF
TRBJ2-1,TRBV24-1,TRBD2,ATSPPSGSYNEQF
TRBJ2-3,TRBV10-3,TRBD2,AIRGTSGLTSSTDTQY
TRBJ1-1,TRBV30,NA,AWSLNEQAESF
TRBJ1-3,TRBV5-1,TRBD1,ASSIQPTGDGNTIY
TRBJ1-1,TRBV19,NA,ASSILPNTMNTEAF
TRBJ1-1,TRBV3-1,NA,ASSQVGGGNTEAF